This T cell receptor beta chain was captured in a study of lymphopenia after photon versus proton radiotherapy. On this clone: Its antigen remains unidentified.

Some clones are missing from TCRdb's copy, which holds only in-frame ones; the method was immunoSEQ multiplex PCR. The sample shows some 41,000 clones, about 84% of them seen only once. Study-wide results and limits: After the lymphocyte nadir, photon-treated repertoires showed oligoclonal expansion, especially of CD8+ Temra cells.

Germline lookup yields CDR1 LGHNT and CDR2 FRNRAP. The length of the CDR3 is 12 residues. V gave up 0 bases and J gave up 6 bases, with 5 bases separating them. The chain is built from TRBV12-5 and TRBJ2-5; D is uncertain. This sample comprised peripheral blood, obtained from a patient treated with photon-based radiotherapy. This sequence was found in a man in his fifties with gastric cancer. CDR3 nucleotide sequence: TGTGCTAGTGGTTTGGTGGGAAAGACCCAGTACTTC. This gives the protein CASGLVGKTQYF.